These T cell receptor beta chains were read from a single sample in a study of blood T cell repertoires in COVID-19. Repertoires were generated with immunoSEQ multiplex PCR, while TCRdb's copy carries only in-frame clones and drops some. The sample contains 150,000 to 200,000 clones, approximately 87% of which appear only once. Sequenced input: peripheral blood. These receptors originate from a woman in her 70s with COVID-19, enrolled during active disease. CDR3s include the opening cysteine and the closing phenylalanine or tryptophan. D genes are given only for firm matches. Clone size appears in some rows only: once, few, many, or a class for an expanded clone.

V: TRBV28
D: NA
size: NA
J: TRBJ1-1
DNA: TGTGCCAGCTGGAACAGGGCAGACAGTGAAGCTTTCTTT
CDR3: CASWNRADSEAFF

V: TRBV6-5
D: TRBD1
size: NA
J: TRBJ1-3
DNA: TGTGCCAGCAGTTACTCGGGACAGGGGGCTGGAAACACCATATATTTT
CDR3: CASSYSGQGAGNTIYF

V: TRBV18
D: NA
size: NA
J: TRBJ1-5
DNA: TGTGCCAGCTCACCAACAGAGGGACTTTATCAGCCCCAGCATTTT
CDR3: CASSPTEGLYQPQHF

V: TRBV7-9
D: TRBD1
size: once
J: TRBJ2-2
DNA: TGTGCCAGCAGCCATACCCGGGACAGAGACACCGGGGAGCTGTTTTTT
CDR3: CASSHTRDRDTGELFF

V: TRBV19
D: NA
size: once
J: TRBJ1-5
DNA: TGTGCCAGTAGTATAGCCATCAATCAGCCCCAGCATTTT
CDR3: CASSIAINQPQHF

V: TRBV3-1/TRBV3-2
D: TRBD1
size: NA
J: TRBJ1-2
DNA: TGTGCCAGCAGCCACGATGCCAGGGGGCGCGGAGGGGGCTACACCTTC
CDR3: CASSHDARGRGGGYTF

V: TRBV28
D: NA
size: once
J: TRBJ2-7
DNA: TGTGCCAGCAGCCTTCGGACCCCGGGGGAGCAGTACTTC
CDR3: CASSLRTPGEQYF

V: TRBV7-9
D: NA
size: NA
J: TRBJ1-6
DNA: TGTGCCAGCAGCCCAGAGGATTCACCCCTCCACTTT
CDR3: CASSPEDSPLHF

V: TRBV10-3
D: TRBD1
size: NA
J: TRBJ2-1
DNA: TGTGCCATCAGTAACACAGGGGGTGCAAGGACTTCCTCTTACAATGAGCAGTTCTTC
CDR3: CAISNTGGARTSSYNEQFF

V: TRBV18
D: TRBD1
size: NA
J: TRBJ1-2
DNA: TGTGCCAGCTCACCACCGACACAGGGGAAGGGCTACACCTTC
CDR3: CASSPPTQGKGYTF

V: TRBV19
D: TRBD1
size: NA
J: TRBJ1-2
DNA: TGTGCCAGTAGTGTACTGACAGGGGCGGAGGGCTACACCTTC
CDR3: CASSVLTGAEGYTF

V: TRBV6-6
D: NA
size: NA
J: TRBJ1-2
DNA: TGTGCCAGCAGTGACCGGGGGGACTATGGCTACACCTTC
CDR3: CASSDRGDYGYTF

V: TRBV27
D: TRBD2
size: NA
J: TRBJ2-1
DNA: TGTGCCAGCAGTTTAAACCTAGCGGGAGGCTACAATGAGCAGTTCTTC
CDR3: CASSLNLAGGYNEQFF

V: TRBV19
D: TRBD2
size: NA
J: TRBJ2-1
DNA: TGTGCCAGTAGTAAAACCGGGACAGGGGGACTAGCGGGGTTCAATGAGCAGTTCTTC
CDR3: CASSKTGTGGLAGFNEQFF

V: TRBV27
D: NA
size: NA
J: TRBJ1-2
DNA: TGTGCCAGCAGTTTAGGGCAGAGTAACTATGGCTACACCTTC
CDR3: CASSLGQSNYGYTF

V: TRBV28
D: NA
size: NA
J: TRBJ2-3
DNA: TGTGCCAGCAGTTCTAGGGGGGGGGACGCAGATACGCAGTATTTT
CDR3: CASSSRGGDADTQYF

V: TRBV14
D: NA
size: NA
J: TRBJ2-1
DNA: TGTGCCAGCAGCCAGCCCAGGGCGGGGTACTCCTACAATGAGCAGTTCTTC
CDR3: CASSQPRAGYSYNEQFF

V: TRBV9
D: NA
size: NA
J: TRBJ1-2
DNA: TGTGCCAGCAGCGGAGTGCGAGGCTACACCTTC
CDR3: CASSGVRGYTF

V: TRBV30
D: NA
size: NA
J: TRBJ2-5
DNA: TGTGCCTGGAGGACAAAATCGTACCAAGAGACCCAGTACTTC
CDR3: CAWRTKSYQETQYF

V: TRBV28
D: NA
size: NA
J: TRBJ1-1
DNA: TGTGCCAGCAGTCCTCGCTCGTCGGGGTGGACTGAAGCTTTCTTT
CDR3: CASSPRSSGWTEAFF

V: TRBV12-1
D: NA
size: NA
J: TRBJ1-1
DNA: TGTGCCAGCAGCTTCCCGAGCCGATTGGAAGCTTTCTTT
CDR3: CASSFPSRLEAFF

V: TRBV7-3
D: NA
size: NA
J: TRBJ1-1
DNA: TGTGCCAGCAGCCCACGGGGAGGGGTGAACACTGAAGCTTTCTTT
CDR3: CASSPRGGVNTEAFF

V: TRBV6-1
D: NA
size: NA
J: TRBJ1-1
DNA: TGTGCCAGCAACCTATTGGGGAGTGAAGCTTTCTTT
CDR3: CASNLLGSEAFF

V: TRBV7-8
D: TRBD1
size: NA
J: TRBJ1-2
DNA: TGTGCCAGCAGCTTCGACAGGGGTGGATTCGGCTACACCTTC
CDR3: CASSFDRGGFGYTF

V: TRBV11-3
D: TRBD1
size: NA
J: TRBJ2-1
DNA: TGTGCCAGCAGAGGGGGCGGCGAGCAGTTCTTC
CDR3: CASRGGGEQFF

V: TRBV21-1
D: NA
size: NA
J: TRBJ1-2
DNA: NA
CDR3: CASSKGVGTGTNYGYTF

V: TRBV19
D: NA
size: once
J: TRBJ1-2
DNA: TGTGCCAGTAGTATAATCCCAGGGGCTGGCTATGGCTACACCTTC
CDR3: CASSIIPGAGYGYTF

V: TRBV4-2
D: NA
size: NA
J: TRBJ2-7
DNA: TGTGCCAGCAGCCCCAGGGAAGGGGACTCCTACGAGCAGTACTTC
CDR3: CASSPREGDSYEQYF

V: TRBV19
D: NA
size: NA
J: TRBJ2-1
DNA: TGTGCCAGTAGTAAAGGGAGTCTGGGAAGCTCCTACAATGAGCAGTTCTTC
CDR3: CASSKGSLGSSYNEQFF

V: TRBV4-1
D: NA
size: NA
J: TRBJ2-7
DNA: TGCGCCAGCAGCCCCAATTGGAGCCGGTACGAGCAGTACTTC
CDR3: CASSPNWSRYEQYF

V: TRBV5-4
D: NA
size: NA
J: TRBJ1-2
DNA: TGTGCCAGCAGCTTGGGGGGAGGAATTGATGGCTACACCTTC
CDR3: CASSLGGGIDGYTF

V: TRBV14
D: TRBD2
size: NA
J: TRBJ2-5
DNA: TGTGCCAGCAGCCAAGCTGGACTAGCGGGCTTAAAGACCCAGTACTTC
CDR3: CASSQAGLAGLKTQYF

V: TRBV7-8
D: NA
size: few
J: TRBJ2-7
DNA: TGTGCCAGCAGCTTCCGAGGGGACCCGGGACAACTCTCCTACGAGCAGTACTTC
CDR3: CASSFRGDPGQLSYEQYF

V: TRBV6-6
D: TRBD1
size: NA
J: TRBJ1-4
DNA: TGTGCCAGCAGTTACCGGACAGGGAGTGAAAAACTGTTTTTT
CDR3: CASSYRTGSEKLFF

V: TRBV2
D: NA
size: once
J: TRBJ1-6
DNA: TGTGCCAGCAGGGGGGGAGGTTCACCCCTCCACTTT
CDR3: CASRGGGSPLHF

V: TRBV7-2
D: NA
size: NA
J: TRBJ1-1
DNA: TGTGCCAGCAGCCCGACAGATTTGAACACTGAAGCTTTCTTT
CDR3: CASSPTDLNTEAFF

V: TRBV5-1
D: TRBD2
size: few
J: TRBJ2-7
DNA: TGCGCCAGCAGCCTCACTAGCGGGAGTAGCTACGAGCAGTACTTC
CDR3: CASSLTSGSSYEQYF

V: TRBV18
D: NA
size: NA
J: TRBJ1-1
DNA: TGTGCCAGCTCACCACAGCAAGAGAACACTGAAGCTTTCTTT
CDR3: CASSPQQENTEAFF

V: TRBV11-2
D: NA
size: NA
J: TRBJ2-4
DNA: TGTGCCAGCAGCCCGACTAGGGGGGGTAACATTCAGTACTTC
CDR3: CASSPTRGGNIQYF

V: TRBV3-1/TRBV3-2
D: TRBD1
size: NA
J: TRBJ1-4
DNA: TGTGCCAGCAGCCAGGGGACAGGTTATAATGAAAAACTGTTTTTT
CDR3: CASSQGTGYNEKLFF

V: TRBV7-9
D: TRBD2
size: NA
J: TRBJ2-1
DNA: TGTGCCAGCAGCCCTCGGGAGGCAGGGAACTACAATGAGCAGTTCTTC
CDR3: CASSPREAGNYNEQFF

V: TRBV4-2
D: TRBD1
size: once
J: TRBJ2-7
DNA: TGTGCCAGCAGCCAGCACAGGGGGCGGACTCCCGACGAGCAGTACTTC
CDR3: CASSQHRGRTPDEQYF

V: TRBV21-1
D: NA
size: NA
J: TRBJ2-7
DNA: TGTGCCAGCAGCAAAGCTCGGGGGGCGAGGCCCTACGAGCAGTACTTC
CDR3: CASSKARGARPYEQYF

V: TRBV7-9
D: TRBD1
size: NA
J: TRBJ2-7
DNA: TGTGCCAGCAGCTTAGCGATTCTTGGGACAGGGGATCCCTACGAGCAGTACTTC
CDR3: CASSLAILGTGDPYEQYF

V: TRBV30
D: TRBD1
size: NA
J: TRBJ1-2
DNA: TGTGCCTGGGGTCCGGGACAGGGGCATGGCTACACCTTC
CDR3: CAWGPGQGHGYTF

V: TRBV4-1
D: NA
size: NA
J: TRBJ2-7
DNA: TGCGCCAGCAGCCAAGATTACGCGAGCTACGAGCAGTACTTC
CDR3: CASSQDYASYEQYF

V: TRBV5-1
D: NA
size: NA
J: TRBJ2-2
DNA: TGCGCCAGCAGCCCCCCAGGGTTGGGCACCGGGGAGCTGTTTTTT
CDR3: CASSPPGLGTGELFF

V: TRBV18
D: NA
size: NA
J: TRBJ1-3
DNA: TGTGCCAGCTCACAACAGGGATCTGGAAACACCATATATTTT
CDR3: CASSQQGSGNTIYF

V: TRBV6-2/TRBV6-3
D: NA
size: NA
J: TRBJ1-1
DNA: TGTGCCAGCAGTCGGGGGAGCGGCACTGAAGCTTTCTTT
CDR3: CASSRGSGTEAFF

V: TRBV5-1
D: TRBD1
size: NA
J: TRBJ2-1
DNA: TGCGCCAGCAGCCTTCAAGGACAGGGAGACTCCTACAATGAGCAGTTCTTC
CDR3: CASSLQGQGDSYNEQFF

V: TRBV5-4
D: NA
size: NA
J: TRBJ2-7
DNA: TGTGCCAGCAGCCGACAAGACAGCTACGAGCAGTACTTC
CDR3: CASSRQDSYEQYF

V: TRBV7-9
D: NA
size: NA
J: TRBJ1-4
DNA: TGTGCCAGCACCGACGAGGGCCGAGGAACTAATGAAAAACTGTTTTTT
CDR3: CASTDEGRGTNEKLFF

V: TRBV7-3
D: NA
size: NA
J: TRBJ1-2
DNA: TGTGCCAGCAGCCACGACCAGGGCTATGGCTACACCTTC
CDR3: CASSHDQGYGYTF